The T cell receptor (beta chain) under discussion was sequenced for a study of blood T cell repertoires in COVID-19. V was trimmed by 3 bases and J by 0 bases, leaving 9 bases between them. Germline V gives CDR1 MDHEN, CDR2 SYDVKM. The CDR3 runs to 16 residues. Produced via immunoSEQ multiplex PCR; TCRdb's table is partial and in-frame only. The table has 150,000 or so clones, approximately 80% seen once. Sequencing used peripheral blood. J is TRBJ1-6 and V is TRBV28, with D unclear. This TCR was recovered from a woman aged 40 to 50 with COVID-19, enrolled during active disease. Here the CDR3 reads CASSFSYSSYNSPLHF. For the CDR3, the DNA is TGTGCCAGCAGTTTTTCATACAGCTCCTATAATTCACCCCTCCACTTT.